This TCR beta chain comes out of a study of blood T cell repertoires in COVID-19. The overall study: COVID-19 samples collected from the United States, Italy and Spain covered acute and convalescent phases.

Using immunoSEQ multiplex PCR, the repertoire was profiled, and TCRdb retains in-frame clones only, with some absent. The table records roughly 400,000 clones, 88% of them present only once. This CDR3 contains 13 residues. V lost 7 bases, J lost 8 bases, and 17 bases lay in between. Looked up from germline, CDR1 is MDHEN and CDR2 is SYDVKM. Sequences were obtained from PBMCs or T cells enriched from blood (not recorded which). The TCR originated in a woman aged 18 to 35 who had been exposed to COVID-19. This chain joins TRBV28 and TRBJ1-1, with D uncertain. The CDR3, as DNA: TGTGCCAGCACCCCTTTATGGCCCACGGAAGCTTTCTTT. Translating it yields CASTPLWPTEAFF.